The 25 T cell receptor beta chains below come from one sample, sequenced in a study of shared clonotypes between healthy human individuals (dated by TCRdb to the early 2020s). The library was made by the immunoSEQ multiplex PCR assay. Held by TCRdb, this immuneACCESS table contains in-frame sequences only and omits some clones. Under half of the omission traces to an unresolved V gene where checked; the cause of the rest is unknown. For this sample there are some 1 million clones; 60% to 80% appear just once. Around 1.5% of the sample lies in the top ten. The source material was memory CD4+ T cells sorted from blood. The meaning of the sample's cell subset or site label: CD45RA-negative fraction. The receptors stem from a man between 18 and 35 years old in good health.

The CDR3: CARSNDPWGGYEAFF. The CDR3 DNA is TGTGCCAGAAGCAACGACCCATGGGGGGGATATGAAGCTTTCTTT. The chain recombines TRBV5-3 with TRBJ1-1, with D possibly TRBD1 on 5 matching bases. TRBV5-3 is an open reading frame whose function is uncertain. The CDR3 totals 15 residues. With 4 bases removed from V and 7 bases from J, the gap between germline ends came to 20 bases.

This chain uses TRBV6-5 with TRBJ1-2; TRBD1 is a possible D gene (6 bases). The CDR3 has 16 amino acids. CDR1 MNHEY and CDR2 SVGAGI come from the germline V gene. The ends were cut back, 4 bases at V and 4 bases at J, with 19 bases in the middle. The CDR3 bases are TGTGCCAGCAGTTCGACCACCCTAGACAGGACCTATGGCTACACCTTC. Encoded protein: CASSSTTLDRTYGYTF.

The V and J genes are TRBV6-1 and TRBJ1-2; D is uncertain. CDR3 size: 13 residues. V was shortened by 4 bases and J by 4 bases, with 10 bases between the two germline ends. Germline CDR1 and CDR2: MNHNS and SASEGT. The CDR3 coding sequence is TGTGCCAGCAGTGGGCCAAGAGGCTATGGCTACACCTTC. It codes for CASSGPRGYGYTF.

The chain employs TRBV29-1 and TRBJ2-5, with TRBD1 matching 8 bases. The J call may be incorrect, as the DNA end agrees better with TRBJ2-7. The CDR3 covers 13 residues. Germline-derived CDR1 and CDR2 are SQVTM and ANQGSEA. CDR3 bases: TGCAGCGTCAGGACAGGGACCACCTACGAGCAGTACTTC. Residues: CSVRTGTTYEQYF.

This chain connects TRBV10-3 to TRBJ2-1; 8 bases match TRBD1. The V gene end was trimmed by 2 bases and the J gene end by 16 bases; junction bases not matched to a gene: 7. The germline gives CDR1 ENHRY, CDR2 SYGVKD. This CDR3 is 12 amino acids long. Here the CDR3 reads CAISEAGTGPFF. In DNA form, the CDR3 reads TGTGCCATCAGTGAGGCCGGGACAGGACCCTTCTTC.

The chain has TRBV5-6 and TRBJ1-6; tentatively, D is TRBD1 (5 bases). The CDR3 contains 16 residues. CDR1 is SGHDT, CDR2 YYEEEE, per germline. Between the trimmed V and J ends, which lost 2 bases and 5 bases, there was a span of 14 bases. The CDR3 sequence: CASSFGTGRDNSPLHF. DNA for the CDR3: TGTGCCAGCAGCTTTGGAACAGGACGGGATAATTCACCCCTCCACTTT.

This sequence joins TRBV25-1 and TRBJ2-2; TRBD1 aligns across 7 bases. Germline V CDR1 and CDR2: MGHDK, SYGVNS. Germline trimming cut 5 bases from V and 4 bases from J; bases unmatched to any gene: 13. CDR3 length: 17 amino acids. This CDR3 is CASSTQRGGAGTGELFF. For the CDR3, the DNA is TGTGCCAGCAGTACCCAGCGAGGGGGCGCGGGCACCGGGGAGCTGTTTTTT.

The CDR3 loop is CASSRRQSTEAFF. CDR3 bases: TGTGCCAGCAGCCGAAGACAGTCTACTGAAGCTTTCTTT. The chain has TRBV11-3 and TRBJ1-1, with D perhaps matching TRBD1 (5 bases). The ends were cut back, 5 bases at V and 5 bases at J, with 12 bases in the middle. The CDR3 loop spans 13 amino acids. Germline lookup yields CDR1 SGHNT and CDR2 YENEEA. Together with reference TRBV11-3 and TRBJ1-1, the CDR3 gives the full variable domain: EAGVVQSPRYKIIEKKQPVAFWCNPISGHNTLYWYLQNLGQGPELLIRYENEEAVDDSQLPKDRFSAERLKGVDSTLKIQPAELGDSAVYLCASSRRQSTEAFFGQGTRLTVV.

This clone was picked up a small number of times. The same CDR3 arises from other DNA sequences in this sample as well. V usage is TRBV5-1 and J usage is TRBJ2-3; a weak D match, TRBD2 (5 bases). The germline gives CDR1 SGHRS, CDR2 YFSETQ. The V and J ends lost 0 bases and 4 bases respectively, with 9 bases between them. The CDR3 covers 14 residues. The CDR3 is CASSLGGSADTQYF. In DNA, the CDR3 is TGCGCCAGCAGCTTGGGCGGGTCGGCAGATACGCAGTATTTT.

V is TRBV7-3 and J is TRBJ2-5, with D perhaps given as TRBD1 or TRBD2 (5 bases each). The length of the CDR3 is 13 residues. CDR1 and CDR2 from the germline V gene are SGHTA and FQGTGA. V lost 2 bases and J lost 5, with 9 bases in between. Here the CDR3 DNA reads TGTGCCAGCAGCTTAGGGACGAAGGAGACCCAGTACTTC. It yields the protein CASSLGTKETQYF. Supplemented by reference TRBV7-3 and TRBJ2-5, the full variable domain reads GAGVSQTPSNKVTEKGKYVELRCDPISGHTALYWYRQSLGQGPEFLIYFQGTGAADDSGLPNDRFFAVRPEGSVSTLKIQRTERGDSAVYLCASSLGTKETQYFGPGTRLLVL.

This clone showed up just a few times. This chain uses TRBV28 with TRBJ1-5; D possibly corresponds to TRBD1 (5 bases). Between the trimmed V and J ends, which lost 7 bases and 0 bases, there was a span of 16 bases. The CDR3 has 16 residues. Germline CDR1 is MDHEN and CDR2 is SYDVKM. The CDR3 DNA is TGTGCCAGCACCCCTGAGGGGCGTATTAGCAATCAGCCCCAGCATTTT. Protein sequence: CASTPEGRISNQPQHF.

This clone was recorded a few times. The rearrangement uses TRBV12-2 and TRBJ2-1. TRBV12-2 is a pseudogene locus. CDR3 size: 14 residues. This CDR3 is CASRLGDMYNEQFF. CDR3 bases: TGTGCAAGTCGCTTAGGGGATATGTACAATGAGCAGTTCTTC.

The V and J genes are TRBV5-6 and TRBJ2-7; D possibly corresponds to TRBD1 (6 bases). CDR3 length equals 11 residues. Deletions cut 2 bases from V and 8 bases from J, with 8 bases between. Germline V gene data show CDR1 as SGHDT and CDR2 as YYEEEE. The CDR3 spells CASSFQGKQYF. Here the CDR3 DNA reads TGTGCCAGCAGCTTTCAGGGGAAGCAGTACTTC.

V is TRBV5-1 and J is TRBJ2-2; D may be TRBD1 (5 bases). Germline assignment: CDR1 SGHRS and CDR2 YFSETQ. This CDR3 comprises 16 residues. V was pared by 1 base and J by 2 bases, with 12 bases between. This CDR3 reads CASSLLGAQNTGELFF. DNA of the CDR3: TGCGCCAGCAGCTTGTTAGGGGCCCAAAACACCGGGGAGCTGTTTTTT. The full variable domain, its missing parts supplied by reference TRBV5-1 and TRBJ2-2, is KAGVTQTPRYLIKTRGQQVTLSCSPISGHRSVSWYQQTPGQGLQFLFEYFSETQRNKGNFPGRFSGRQFSNSRSEMNVSTLELGDSALYLCASSLLGAQNTGELFFGEGSRLTVL.

Notes on this clone: The same CDR3 can be traced to other DNA sequences in this sample. The chain combines TRBV6-1 with TRBJ1-2; a possible D gene is TRBD1 (5 bases). Deletions cut 3 bases from V and 0 bases from J, with 5 bases between. CDR1 is MNHNS and CDR2 is SASEGT in the germline V gene. This CDR3 has 13 residues. The CDR3 DNA follows: TGTGCCAGCAGTGAGGGGGCTAACTATGGCTACACCTTC. It is translated as CASSEGANYGYTF.

CDR3 in DNA: TGTGCCTGGAGTTCCCAGCGGGGTAGCACAGATACGCAGTATTTT. It yields the protein CAWSSQRGSTDTQYF. The genes are TRBV30 and TRBJ2-3; TRBD2 matches at 7 bases. The CDR3 is 15 amino acids. The V gene's germline CDR1 is GTSNPN and CDR2 SVGIG (reference sequence). Losses at the gene ends were 2 bases for V and 0 bases for J; bases not matched to a gene: 5.

The chain links TRBV5-8 to TRBJ2-3; D uncertain. The CDR3 consists of 11 residues. Germline CDR1 is SGHTS and CDR2 is YDEGEE. V lost 5 bases, J lost 5 bases, and 6 bases lay in between. The DNA of the CDR3 is TGTGCCAGCAGGGTCAGAGATACGCAGTATTTT. This translates into CASRVRDTQYF.

V is TRBV30 and J is TRBJ2-2; TRBD2 aligns across 11 bases. The germline gives CDR1 GTSNPN, CDR2 SVGIG (reference sequence). V lost 3 bases to trimming and J lost 5 bases; unmatched junction nucleotides: 5. There are 15 residues in the CDR3. Here the CDR3 reads CAWRTSGRGTGELFF. The CDR3 nucleotides are TGTGCCTGGAGAACTAGCGGGAGAGGGACCGGGGAGCTGTTTTTT.

The chain uses TRBV5-1 and TRBJ2-3; maybe TRBD2 (6 bases). The CDR3 length is 16 residues. Germline V gene lookup returns CDR1 SGHRS and CDR2 YFSETQ. Trimming stripped 0 bases from V and 0 bases from J, with 11 bases between. In nucleotides, the CDR3 is TGCGCCAGCAGCTTGGAGGCTAGCGTGAGCACAGATACGCAGTATTTT. Its protein is CASSLEASVSTDTQYF. Filled out from reference TRBV5-1 and TRBJ2-3, the complete variable domain reads KAGVTQTPRYLIKTRGQQVTLSCSPISGHRSVSWYQQTPGQGLQFLFEYFSETQRNKGNFPGRFSGRQFSNSRSEMNVSTLELGDSALYLCASSLEASVSTDTQYFGPGTRLTVL.

This chain uses TRBV5-6 with TRBJ1-3; a weak D match, TRBD1 (6 bases). The V end was cut by 2 bases, the J end by 2 bases, with 14 bases between. The CDR3 runs to 16 residues. Per the germline V gene, CDR1 is SGHDT and CDR2 is YYEEEE. The CDR3, as DNA: TGTGCCAGCAGCTTTAGGGGGAGAGGAGCTGGAAACACCATATATTTT. Its protein product is CASSFRGRGAGNTIYF.

The V and J genes are TRBV7-9 and TRBJ2-1; D uncertain. The V gene's germline CDR1 is SEHNR and CDR2 FQNEAQ (reference sequence). CDR3 length equals 14 residues. V was shortened by 0 bases and J by 4 bases, with 7 bases between the two germline ends. CDR3 residues: CASSLAGRYNEQFF. CDR3 DNA sequence: TGTGCCAGCAGCTTAGCCGGTCGGTACAATGAGCAGTTCTTC.

For this clone: The sample contains more than one DNA sequence encoding this CDR3. CDR3 loop: CASSLSWTEAFF. CDR3 DNA: TGTGCCAGCAGTCTGAGCTGGACTGAAGCTTTCTTT. The chain has TRBV28 and TRBJ1-1; D remains ambiguous. CDR3 length equals 12 residues. The germline V gene encodes CDR1 MDHEN and CDR2 SYDVKM. V was cut by 5 bases and J by 5 bases, with 9 bases left in between.

J is TRBJ2-4 and V is TRBV6-1, with 10 bases lining up with TRBD1. Looked up from germline, CDR1 is MNHNS and CDR2 is SASEGT. The V segment lost 2 bases and the J segment 5 bases; nucleotides outside the gene matches: 9. This CDR3 is built from 17 residues. CDR3 coding DNA: TGTGCCAGCAGTGAATTGGGACAGGGGTTAGTTCAAAACATTCAGTACTTC. It encodes CASSELGQGLVQNIQYF.

A single count supports this clone. V and J are TRBV28 and TRBJ2-4; 9 bases line up with TRBD1. V lost 4 bases, J lost 2 bases, and 6 bases stayed unmatched. CDR1 is MDHEN, CDR2 SYDVKM, per germline. The CDR3 spans 16 residues. The CDR3 sequence is CASSSYTGGTKNIQYF. The CDR3 region has the DNA TGTGCCAGCAGTTCCTACACAGGGGGCACCAAAAACATTCAGTACTTC.

The chain's CDR3 is CASSPLTGLFNEQFF. DNA of the CDR3: TGTGCCAGCAGCCCCCTGACAGGGTTGTTTAATGAGCAGTTCTTC. The chain employs TRBV11-1 and TRBJ2-1, with 7 bases aligning to TRBD1. The CDR3 contains 15 residues. The V segment lost 5 bases and the J segment 7 bases; nucleotides outside the gene matches: 11. Germline V gives CDR1 SGHAT, CDR2 FQDESV (reference sequence).